The TCR beta chain under discussion was sequenced for a study of response to subunit inactivated influenza vaccine. The germline V gene has CDR1 LGHDT and CDR2 YNNKEL (reference sequence). The CDR3 consists of 15 residues. J was trimmed by 1 base and V by 7 bases; bases with no gene match: 8. This clonotype was found many times. What it recognizes is unknown. General study results and limits: Every seasonal influenza vaccination brings in few new T cells, the authors suggested.

Each CDR3 protein gets one entry after TCRdb re-called the RT-PCR reads with MiXCR. The data hold hundreds of thousands of distinct CDR3 sequences, with about an eighth observed a single time. This receptor was obtained from a man aged 45 to 65 who received an inactivated influenza vaccine. The sample was PBMCs from blood, taken on the day of vaccination. The chain links TRBV3-1 to TRBJ2-3; 7 positions match TRBD1. In nucleotides, the CDR3 is TGTGCCAGCACCCCGACAGGGATACGCACAGATACGCAGTATTTT. It translates to CASTPTGIRTDTQYF.